Described below is a single TCR beta chain sequence and its context. Its cognate antigen is unknown. The sample belongs to a study of cytomegalovirus exposure and HLA in healthy donors. Between the trimmed V and J ends, which lost 4 bases and 11 bases, there was a span of 16 bases. Germline-derived CDR1 and CDR2 are SGHDT and YYEEEE. The CDR3 spans 12 residues. Broader study findings: As a later analysis showed, a missense DCLRE1C variant was linked to trimming of TCR beta V- and J-genes.

PCR amplification relied on 60 Vbeta primers (plus 13 Jbeta primers). This table comes from immunoSEQ multiplex PCR, and its TCRdb copy is limited to in-frame clones, with some not included. The sample table sets out more than 85,000 clones. The receptor comes from a girl between 5 and 17 years old in good health and CMV-seropositive. Sequenced: PBMCs. The chain employs TRBV5-6 and TRBJ2-7, with a weak D call TRBD1 (6 bases). The CDR3 region has the DNA TGTGCCAGCAGCATGTACTCAGGGGCGGAGTACTTC. Its protein is CASSMYSGAEYF.